Shown below are 31 T cell receptor beta chains from a single sample sequenced in a study of shared clonotypes between healthy human individuals. Assay used: immunoSEQ multiplex PCR; TCRdb lists only in-frame clones, some missing. This sample yields around 440,000 clones, of which 77% are seen a single time; more than 10% belongs to the top ten. The specimen was PBMCs. The receptors derive from a woman aged 40 to 50 in good health. Some clones in this sample may be carry-over from other donors' samples.

V usage is TRBV29-1 and J usage is TRBJ1-2; D ambiguous. The CDR3 spans 11 residues. CDR1 and CDR2 from the germline V gene are SQVTM and ANQGSEA. Between the trimmed V and J ends, which lost 4 bases and 4 bases, there was a span of 7 bases. The CDR3 loop reads CSVGTPYGYTF. The CDR3, as DNA: TGCAGCGTTGGGACGCCCTATGGCTACACCTTC.

This clone occurred many times. The gene calls are TRBV6-6 and TRBJ1-3; TRBD1 aligns across 8 bases. Germline CDR1 MNHNY, CDR2 SVGAGI (reference sequence). The ends lost 10 bases at V and 4 bases at J; junction bases unmatched: 3. The CDR3 runs to 12 residues. CDR3 in amino acids: CATAGGGNTIYF. As DNA, the CDR3 is TGTGCCACGGCAGGGGGCGGAAACACCATATATTTT.

This clone was counted ten times or more. The genes are TRBV28 and TRBJ1-1; 7 positions match TRBD1. The CDR3 contains 13 residues. The trim removed 1 base at V and 5 bases at J, leaving 1 base unmatched. CDR1 is MDHEN and CDR2 is SYDVKM in the germline V gene. The DNA for the CDR3 is TGTGCCAGCAGTTTATCGGACAGGACTGAAGCTTTCTTT. Amino acids: CASSLSDRTEAFF.

The chain is built from TRBV7-2 and TRBJ2-5, with D possibly matching TRBD2 (6 bases). Germline V lookup: CDR1 SGHTA, CDR2 FQGNSA. Trimming left V 5 bases short and J 5 bases short, with 15 bases between. This CDR3 is 14 amino acids long. The CDR3 bases are TGTGCCAGCAGCCCCGGGAGTGTTCGGGAGACCCAGTACTTC. This encodes CASSPGSVRETQYF.

This chain connects TRBV5-1 to TRBJ2-1; 10 positions agree with TRBD2. With 1 base clipped from V and 2 bases from J, the junction kept 9 bases outside the gene matches. Germline CDR1 reads SGHRS; CDR2 reads YFSETQ. The CDR3 is 18 residues long. CDR3 protein: CASSLSGLAAGAYNEQFF. CDR3 nucleotides: TGCGCCAGCAGCTTGAGTGGACTAGCGGCCGGAGCCTACAATGAGCAGTTCTTC.

This clone appeared a single time. The chain carries TRBV28 and TRBJ1-2; D is unresolved. The CDR3 runs to 13 residues. Trimming removed 6 bases at V and 3 bases at J, with 11 bases between. The germline gives CDR1 MDHEN, CDR2 SYDVKM. CDR3 DNA: TGTGCCAGCAGGCCATCAGCTGACTATGGCTACACCTTC. This translates into CASRPSADYGYTF.

Only one count was recorded for this clone. This sequence joins TRBV7-9 and TRBJ1-1, with 10 bases fitting TRBD1. Trimming removed 3 bases from V and 5 bases from J; junction bases left unmatched: 12. CDR3 size: 17 residues. Germline CDR1 reads SEHNR; CDR2 reads FQNEAQ (reference sequence). The CDR3 region has the DNA TGTGCCAGCAGCTTTGCCCTTACCGGGACAGGGGCTACTGAAGCTTTCTTT. This codes for CASSFALTGTGATEAFF.

The V call is TRBV27, the J call TRBJ2-2; 11 bases map to TRBD1. Germline CDR1 and CDR2: MNHEY and SMNVEV (reference sequence). This CDR3 comprises 14 residues. V shed 8 bases and J 5 bases; nucleotides not matched to a gene: 4. This chain's CDR3 is CASRTGGATGELFF. CDR3 DNA: TGTGCCAGCCGGACAGGGGGCGCGACCGGGGAGCTGTTTTTT.

With regard to this clone: Other DNA sequences from this sample encode an identical CDR3 as well. This chain links TRBV28 with TRBJ2-3; 7 bases are a match to TRBD2. Trimming took 6 bases from V and 1 from J; bases not matched to a gene: 4. CDR3 length equals 14 residues. CDR1 MDHEN and CDR2 SYDVKM come from the germline V gene. The CDR3 DNA follows: TGTGCCAGCAGCCTCCGGGGGGGCACAGATACGCAGTATTTT. Translated, it gives CASSLRGGTDTQYF.

This chain links TRBV5-1 with TRBJ1-2; 7 bases fit TRBD1. The CDR3 contains 14 residues. Germline V lookup: CDR1 SGHRS, CDR2 YFSETQ. V dropped 3 bases and J dropped 8; count of bases not matched to a gene: 10. The CDR3 loop reads CASSWATGEDGYTF. CDR3 in DNA: TGCGCCAGCAGCTGGGCTACAGGGGAGGACGGCTACACCTTC.

The rearrangement links TRBV25-1 to TRBJ2-7; the D is unclear. CDR3 length: 13 amino acids. The germline V and J ends were trimmed by 3 bases and 5 bases, with 11 bases remaining between them. Per germline, CDR1 MGHDK and CDR2 SYGVNS. The DNA for the CDR3 is TGTGCCAGCAGTGAGAATAGTATGGACGAGCAGTACTTC. It codes for CASSENSMDEQYF.

The CDR3 bases are TGTGCCAGCAGCTTAGACCGCACAGATACGCAGTATTTT. It codes for CASSLDRTDTQYF. The gene calls are TRBV11-3 and TRBJ2-3; D is unclear. From germline, CDR1 is SGHNT and CDR2 YENEEA. The CDR3 has 13 residues. Trimming removed 0 bases from V and 1 base from J, with 2 bases in between.

On this clone: This sample also contains other DNA sequences that code for the same CDR3. This chain joins TRBV5-1 and TRBJ2-3; TRBD2 matches 14 bases. Germline V CDR1 and CDR2: SGHRS, YFSETQ. J was trimmed by 6 bases and V by 2 bases; bases with no gene match: 2. This CDR3 is built from 15 residues. The chain's CDR3 is CASSFGTSGSDTQYF. The CDR3 nucleotides read TGCGCCAGCAGCTTCGGGACTAGCGGGAGCGATACGCAGTATTTT.

A note on this clone: This likely came from a read error, as a far larger clone is one base away. The chain combines TRBV4-1 with TRBJ1-5; D is undetermined. Germline CDR1 reads MGHRA; CDR2 reads YSYEKL. The CDR3 covers 18 residues. V was cut by 0 bases and J by 9 bases, with 24 bases left in between. CDR3 sequence: CASSQEAVGEGEDRPQHF. The CDR3 DNA follows: TGCGCCAGCAGCCAAGAAGCGGTCGGGGAAGGTGAGGATCGGCCCCAGCATTTT.

This clone was observed a handful of times. This may be a read error, as it is one base from a much larger clone. The same CDR3 is also encoded by other DNA sequences in this sample. The rearrangement links TRBV11-2 to TRBJ1-5; the D is unclear. Germline lookup yields CDR1 SGHAT and CDR2 FQNNGV. The CDR3 sequence is 13 residues long. This CDR3 is CASSPGQNQPQHF. For the CDR3, the DNA is TGCGCCAGCAGCCCTGGGCAGAATCAGCCCCAGCATTTT.

The rearrangement uses TRBV28 and TRBJ2-3; TRBD2 aligns across 13 bases. The CDR3 loop spans 15 amino acids. With V trimmed by 5 bases and J by 9 bases, 8 bases remained unmatched. Germline loops: CDR1 MDHEN, CDR2 SYDVKM. CDR3 sequence (DNA): TGTGCCAGCAGTCAAACTAGCGGGAGGGCCAGAACGCAGTATTTT. Its translation: CASSQTSGRARTQYF.

V and J are TRBV28 and TRBJ2-1, with D maybe TRBD2 (6 bases). This CDR3 is 13 amino acids long. Per germline, CDR1 MDHEN and CDR2 SYDVKM. The V end was cut by 6 bases, the J end by 7 bases, with 13 bases between. For the CDR3, the DNA is TGTGCCAGCAGCCACCTAGCGTTGAATGAGCAGTTCTTC. It is translated as CASSHLALNEQFF.

Details on this clone: This same CDR3 is encoded by further DNA sequences in the sample. This sequence joins TRBV13 and TRBJ2-3; TRBD2 matches at 7 bases. The length of the CDR3 is 14 residues. Germline CDR1 reads PRHDT; CDR2 reads FYEKMQ (reference sequence). V shed 2 bases and J 2 bases; nucleotides not matched to a gene: 1. The CDR3 loop is CASSLTSDTDTQYF. The CDR3 nucleotides are TGTGCCAGCAGCTTAACTAGCGACACAGATACGCAGTATTTT.

The table lists this clone with many counts. The V gene is TRBV7-8, the J gene TRBJ1-2; TRBD1 is a possible D gene (5 bases). The CDR3 consists of 13 residues. Germline lookup yields CDR1 SGHVS and CDR2 FQNEAQ. V lost 5 bases and J lost 4, with 11 bases in between. The CDR3 DNA reads TGTGCCAGCAGCGAGGGACCTTTCTATGGCTACACCTTC. This sequence encodes CASSEGPFYGYTF.

About this clone: Given the absence of the conserved phenylalanine or tryptophan at the CDR3 end, a read error is likely. The chain is built from TRBV28 and TRBJ2-7; D is uncertain. CDR3 length: 11 amino acids. The V end was cut by 6 bases, the J end by 7 bases, with 10 bases between. Germline CDR1 and CDR2: MDHEN and SYDVKM. The chain's CDR3 is CASRILGEQYS. The CDR3 nucleotides are TGTGCCAGCAGGATTTTAGGGGAGCAGTACTCC.

V is TRBV4-1 and J is TRBJ2-1, with TRBD1 matching over 7 bases. The V and J ends lost 4 bases and 0 bases, in that order; junction bases with no gene match: 3. The CDR3 totals 15 residues. In germline, CDR1 is MGHRA, CDR2 YSYEKL. The CDR3 loop reads CASSRTGSSYNEQFF. The CDR3 nucleotides are TGCGCCAGCAGCCGGACAGGAAGCTCCTACAATGAGCAGTTCTTC.

This chain uses TRBV7-5 with TRBJ2-1; whether TRBD2, the table's D call, matches the DNA was not checked. TRBV7-5 is flagged as a pseudogene. CDR3 length: 16 residues. Written as DNA, the CDR3 is TGTGTCAGAAGCTTCCCTCCTAGCGGGAGGGCCAGTGAGCAGTTCTTC. It is translated as CVRSFPPSGRASEQFF.

The CDR3 is CASSLRQEHNTQYF. CDR3 coding DNA: TGTGCCAGCAGCTTGAGACAGGAGCACAATACGCAGTATTTT. V gene TRBV5-4 combines with J gene TRBJ2-3; weak D call: TRBD1 (6 bases). V gave up 1 base and J gave up 7 bases, with 13 bases separating them. Germline V gives CDR1 SGHNT, CDR2 YYREEE (reference sequence). This CDR3 has 14 amino acids.

With respect to this clone: This likely came from a read error, as a far larger clone is one base away. Other DNA sequences of this sample code for an identical CDR3. The rearrangement joins TRBV20-1 to TRBJ2-4; D unclear. This CDR3 is 11 amino acids long. Germline values: CDR1 DFQATT, CDR2 SNEGSKA (reference sequence). The V and J ends lost 3 bases and 4 bases respectively, with 4 bases between them. CDR3 loop: CSASFKNIQYF. The DNA of the CDR3 is TGCAGTGCTAGCTTTAAAAACATTCAGTACTTC.

This chain connects TRBV5-4 to TRBJ1-2; D may be TRBD1 (5 bases). Trimming removed 4 bases at V and 1 base at J, with 20 bases between. CDR1 is SGHNT and CDR2 is YYREEE in the germline V gene (reference sequence). The CDR3 contains 17 residues. The chain's CDR3 is CASSPGGAGKINYGYTF. CDR3 sequence (DNA): TGTGCCAGCAGCCCCGGCGGGGCGGGGAAGATTAACTATGGCTACACCTTC.

The V and J genes are TRBV10-2 and TRBJ2-7; D perhaps matches TRBD2 (5 bases). Germline V gene data show CDR1 as WSHSY and CDR2 as SAAADI. The V and J ends lost 2 bases and 5 bases respectively, with 13 bases between them. The CDR3 runs to 14 residues. The CDR3 protein is CASSEAPLVHEQYF. The CDR3 DNA is TGCGCCAGCAGTGAGGCCCCACTAGTCCACGAGCAGTACTTC.

V gene TRBV10-2 combines with J gene TRBJ2-7; 9 bases match TRBD2. The ends lost 6 bases at V and 5 bases at J; junction bases unmatched: 8. Germline CDR1 WSHSY, CDR2 SAAADI. The CDR3 covers 14 residues. CDR3 residues: CASRPGLATHEQYF. The CDR3 DNA reads as TGCGCCAGCAGACCGGGACTAGCTACCCACGAGCAGTACTTC.

The chain recombines TRBV19 with TRBJ2-5; D perhaps matches TRBD2 (7 bases). V was cut by 5 bases and J by 5 bases, with 21 bases left in between. The CDR3 extends over 16 amino acids. Germline loops: CDR1 LNHDA, CDR2 SQIVND (reference sequence). Written as DNA, the CDR3 is TGTGCCAGTAGTGTAGCCCTGGGGGGGCGGCGGGAGACCCAGTACTTC. This translates into CASSVALGGRRETQYF.

The V gene is TRBV10-2, the J gene TRBJ2-1; D remains ambiguous. Per the germline V gene, CDR1 is WSHSY and CDR2 is SAAADI. V gave up 4 bases and J gave up 5 bases, with 18 bases separating them. This CDR3 is 16 amino acids long. This CDR3 is CASSVDGLDFNNEQFF. In DNA form, the CDR3 reads TGCGCCAGCAGTGTCGACGGGCTAGACTTCAACAATGAGCAGTTCTTC.

This clone was detected ten times or more. The chain recombines TRBV6-4 with TRBJ2-7; D not certain. The CDR3 is made up of 15 amino acids. V was cut by 5 bases and J by 6 bases, with 20 bases left in between. Germline V gene sequence: CDR1 MRHNA, CDR2 SNTAGT. The CDR3 DNA follows: TGTGCCAGCAGTCCCGGAACGTCCGATTACAGCGAGCAGTACTTC. Translated, it gives CASSPGTSDYSEQYF.

V and J are TRBV4-2 and TRBJ2-1, with 7 bases aligning to TRBD1. This CDR3 region has 16 residues. J gave up 0 bases and V 2 bases, and 4 bases lay outside the gene matches. Per the germline V gene, CDR1 is LGHNA and CDR2 is YNFKEQ. The CDR3 is CASSQPPGGSYNEQFF. The CDR3 coding sequence is TGTGCCAGCAGCCAACCCCCAGGGGGCTCCTACAATGAGCAGTTCTTC.